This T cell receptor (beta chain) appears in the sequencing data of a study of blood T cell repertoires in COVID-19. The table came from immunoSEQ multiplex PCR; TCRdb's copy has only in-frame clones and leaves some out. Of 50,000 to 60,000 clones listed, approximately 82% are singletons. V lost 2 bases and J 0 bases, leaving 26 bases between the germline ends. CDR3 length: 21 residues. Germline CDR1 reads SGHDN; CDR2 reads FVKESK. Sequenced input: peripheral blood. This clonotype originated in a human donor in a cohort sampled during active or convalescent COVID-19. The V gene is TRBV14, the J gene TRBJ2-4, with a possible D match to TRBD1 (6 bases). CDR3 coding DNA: TGTGCCAGCAGCCAATTTCCCCCGGCAGGGGACCACCTAATAGCCAAAAACATTCAGTACTTC. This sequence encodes CASSQFPPAGDHLIAKNIQYF.